The 9 T cell receptor beta chains given below trace back to one sample, sequenced in a study of T-cell reconstitution after alpha-beta-depleted transplantation in children. Unique molecular identifiers were built into the TCRbeta library. TCRdb re-called the PCR reads with MiXCR, one entry per CDR3 protein. The table includes a few hundred thousand distinct CDR3 sequences, about a tenth detected once. The material sequenced was PBMCs from the stem cell graft donor, taken from the stem cell graft. Source of these receptors: a human donor who donated a stem cell graft to a child with SCID.

This clonotype was observed a handful of times. The rearrangement uses TRBV20-1 and TRBJ1-6, with 7 bases matching TRBD1. The CDR3 extends over 14 amino acids. CDR1 is DFQATT, CDR2 SNEGSKA, per germline (reference sequence). V dropped 4 bases and J dropped 5; count of bases not matched to a gene: 5. The CDR3, as DNA: TGCAGTGCTACCTCGACAGGGAATAATTCACCCCTCCACTTT. It codes for CSATSTGNNSPLHF.

This clonotype has a handful of counts. This chain connects TRBV18 to TRBJ1-1; unclear D gene. Germline CDR1 reads KGHSH; CDR2 reads LQKENI. Trimming left V 5 bases short and J 7 bases short, with 23 bases between. The CDR3 runs 16 residues. The CDR3 DNA reads TGTGCCAGCTCAGTCAAGGGTGACTCGGTGACGATTGAAGCTTTCTTT. Its protein product is CASSVKGDSVTIEAFF. The full variable domain, with the rest looked up from reference TRBV18 and TRBJ1-1, is NAGVMQNPRHLVRRRGQEARLRCSPMKGHSHVYWYRQLPEEGLKFMVYLQKENIIDESGMPKERFSAEFPKEGPSILRIQQVVRGDSAAYFCASSVKGDSVTIEAFFGQGTRLTVV.

This clonotype was counted many times. V and J are TRBV24-1 and TRBJ2-3, with 12 bases matching TRBD1. The CDR3 has 17 residues. The germline CDR1 and CDR2 sequences are KGHDR and SFDVKD. The V gene end was trimmed by 4 bases and the J gene end by 7 bases; junction bases not matched to a gene: 11. The CDR3 here is CATSDPSGTGGLNTQYF. The CDR3 region has the DNA TGTGCCACCAGTGACCCCTCCGGGACAGGGGGCCTTAATACGCAGTATTTT.

This sequence joins TRBV12-3 or TRBV12-4 and TRBJ2-5; a possible D gene is TRBD1 (6 bases). The CDR3 loop spans 15 amino acids. Trimming shortened V by 7 bases and J by 4 bases, and 19 bases separated the two germline ends. The CDR3 reads CASTLRDTPGETQYF. The CDR3 nucleotides read TGTGCCAGCACCCTACGGGACACCCCGGGAGAGACCCAGTACTTC.

V gene TRBV7-3 combines with J gene TRBJ1-2; TRBD1 matches 9 bases. The CDR3 is 13 residues long. With 3 bases clipped from V and 14 bases from J, the junction kept 10 bases outside the gene matches. CDR1 and CDR2 from the germline V gene are SGHTA and FQGTGA. This CDR3 reads CASSFFPGTGWTF. The CDR3, as DNA: TGTGCCAGCAGCTTCTTCCCCGGGACAGGGTGGACCTTC.

This clonotype was seen a handful of times. The chain links TRBV7-6 to TRBJ2-3; D perhaps matches TRBD2 (5 bases). V was pared by 4 bases and J by 0 bases, with 5 bases between. The length of the CDR3 is 13 residues. The germline gives CDR1 SGHVS, CDR2 FNYEAQ. The CDR3 DNA follows: TGTGCCAGCAGCTGGACTAGCACAGATACGCAGTATTTT. This codes for CASSWTSTDTQYF. Variable domain in full (rest from reference TRBV7-6 and TRBJ2-3): GAGVSQSPRYKVTKRGQDVALRCDPISGHVSLYWYRQALGQGPEFLTYFNYEAQQDKSGLPNDRFSAERPEGSISTLTIQRTEQRDSAMYRCASSWTSTDTQYFGPGTRLTVL.

This clonotype turned up a few times. V usage is TRBV5-1 and J usage is TRBJ2-3; 11 nucleotides match TRBD2. From germline, CDR1 is SGHRS and CDR2 YFSETQ. J lost 3 bases, V lost 4 bases, and 10 bases had no gene match. The CDR3 loop spans 17 amino acids. Here the CDR3 reads CASSPTLAGGLTDTQYF. DNA for the CDR3: TGCGCCAGCAGCCCTACATTAGCGGGGGGGCTTACAGATACGCAGTATTTT. The complete variable domain, with remaining parts taken from reference TRBV5-1 and TRBJ2-3, reads KAGVTQTPRYLIKTRGQQVTLSCSPISGHRSVSWYQQTPGQGLQFLFEYFSETQRNKGNFPGRFSGRQFSNSRSEMNVSTLELGDSALYLCASSPTLAGGLTDTQYFGPGTRLTVL.

This rearrangement joins TRBV20-1 to TRBJ1-1; D gene uncertain. The CDR3 runs to 12 residues. V was clipped by 3 bases and J by 0 bases, with 5 bases between them. CDR1 is DFQATT, CDR2 SNEGSKA, per germline (reference sequence). The CDR3 spells CSARDLNTEAFF. The CDR3 DNA follows: TGCAGTGCTAGGGACTTGAACACTGAAGCTTTCTTT.

This clonotype was counted a few times. The chain carries TRBV11-2 and TRBJ1-2; 10 nucleotides align to TRBD1. The CDR3 consists of 15 residues. V gave up 1 base and J gave up 4 bases; unmatched junction bases: 3. Germline CDR1 reads SGHAT; CDR2 reads FQNNGV. Written as DNA, the CDR3 is TGTGCCAGCAGCTTAGGACAGGGGGCGGGCTATGGCTACACCTTC. It is translated as CASSLGQGAGYGYTF.